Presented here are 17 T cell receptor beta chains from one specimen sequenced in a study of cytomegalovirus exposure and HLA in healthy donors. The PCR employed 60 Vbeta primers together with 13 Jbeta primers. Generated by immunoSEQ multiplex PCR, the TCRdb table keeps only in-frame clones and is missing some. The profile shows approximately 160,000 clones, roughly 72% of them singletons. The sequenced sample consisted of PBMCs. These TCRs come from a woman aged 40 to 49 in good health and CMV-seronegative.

The CDR3 protein is CASSAGGTSSYNEQFF. DNA for the CDR3: TGCGCCAGCAGCGCAGGGGGGACTAGCTCCTACAATGAGCAGTTCTTC. V usage is TRBV5-1 and J usage is TRBJ2-1; TRBD2 is a possible D gene (8 bases). V gave up 4 bases and J gave up 0 bases, with 14 bases separating them. The CDR3 has 16 residues. Germline lookup yields CDR1 SGHRS and CDR2 YFSETQ. Using reference TRBV5-1 and TRBJ2-1 for the parts outside the CDR3, the full variable domain is KAGVTQTPRYLIKTRGQQVTLSCSPISGHRSVSWYQQTPGQGLQFLFEYFSETQRNKGNFPGRFSGRQFSNSRSEMNVSTLELGDSALYLCASSAGGTSSYNEQFFGPGTRLTVL.

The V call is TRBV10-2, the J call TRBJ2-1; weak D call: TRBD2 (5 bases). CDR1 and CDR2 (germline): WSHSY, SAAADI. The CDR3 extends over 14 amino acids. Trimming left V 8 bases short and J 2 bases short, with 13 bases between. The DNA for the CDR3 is TGCGCCAGCGTCCGGGATCCAACCTACAATGAGCAGTTCTTC. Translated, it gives CASVRDPTYNEQFF.

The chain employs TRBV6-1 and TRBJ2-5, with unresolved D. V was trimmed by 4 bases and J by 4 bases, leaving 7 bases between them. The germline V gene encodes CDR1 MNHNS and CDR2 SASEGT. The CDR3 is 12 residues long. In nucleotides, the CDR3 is TGTGCCAGCAGTGGTCAGCGAGAGACCCAGTACTTC. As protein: CASSGQRETQYF.

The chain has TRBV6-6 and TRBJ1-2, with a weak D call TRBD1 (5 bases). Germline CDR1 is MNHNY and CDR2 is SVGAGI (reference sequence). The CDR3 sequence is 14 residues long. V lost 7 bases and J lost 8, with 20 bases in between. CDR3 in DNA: TGTGCCAGCACCCCCTATGGCCAGGGAATAGGCTACACCTTC. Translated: CASTPYGQGIGYTF.

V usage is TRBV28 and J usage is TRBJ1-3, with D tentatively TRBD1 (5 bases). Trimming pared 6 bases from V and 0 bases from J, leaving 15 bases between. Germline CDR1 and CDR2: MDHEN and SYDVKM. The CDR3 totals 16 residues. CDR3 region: CASSQQVFTSGNTIYF. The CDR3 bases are TGTGCCAGCAGCCAACAGGTCTTCACCTCTGGAAACACCATATATTTT.

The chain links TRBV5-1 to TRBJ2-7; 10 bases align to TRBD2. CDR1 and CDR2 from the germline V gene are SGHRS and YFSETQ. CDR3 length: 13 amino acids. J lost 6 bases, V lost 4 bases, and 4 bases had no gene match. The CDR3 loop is CASSLAGVVEQYF. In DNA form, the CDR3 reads TGCGCCAGCAGCCTAGCGGGAGTGGTCGAGCAGTACTTC.

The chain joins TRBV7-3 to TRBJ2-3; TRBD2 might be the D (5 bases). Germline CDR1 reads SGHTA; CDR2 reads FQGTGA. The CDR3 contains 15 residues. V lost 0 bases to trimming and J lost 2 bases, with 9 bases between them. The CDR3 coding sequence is TGTGCCAGCAGCTTAACGGGAGCGTCCACAGATACGCAGTATTTT. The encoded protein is CASSLTGASTDTQYF.

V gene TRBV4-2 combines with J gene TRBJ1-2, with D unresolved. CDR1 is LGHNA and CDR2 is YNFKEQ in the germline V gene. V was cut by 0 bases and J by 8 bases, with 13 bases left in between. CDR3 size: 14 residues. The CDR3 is CASSQEGGLVGYTF. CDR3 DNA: TGTGCCAGCAGCCAAGAGGGAGGGTTGGTGGGCTACACCTTC.

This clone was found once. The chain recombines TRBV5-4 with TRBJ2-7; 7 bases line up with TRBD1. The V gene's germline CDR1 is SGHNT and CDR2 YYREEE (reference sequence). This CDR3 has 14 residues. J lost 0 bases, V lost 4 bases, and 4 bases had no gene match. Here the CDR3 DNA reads TGTGCCAGCAGCCCCCGGGACAGCTCCTACGAGCAGTACTTC. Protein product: CASSPRDSSYEQYF.

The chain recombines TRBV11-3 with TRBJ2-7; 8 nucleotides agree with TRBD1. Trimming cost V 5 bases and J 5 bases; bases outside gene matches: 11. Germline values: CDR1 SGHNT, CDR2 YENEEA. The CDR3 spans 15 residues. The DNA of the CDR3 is TGTGCCAGCAGCGAGCTGACAGGGGATGTGGACGAGCAGTACTTC. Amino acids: CASSELTGDVDEQYF.

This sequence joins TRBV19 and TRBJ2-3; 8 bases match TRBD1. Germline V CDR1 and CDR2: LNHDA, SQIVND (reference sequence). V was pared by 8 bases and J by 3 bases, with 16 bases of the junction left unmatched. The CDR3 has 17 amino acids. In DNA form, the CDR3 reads TGTGCCAGTTCTCCCGGGACAGGCCTACTGGGGACAGATACGCAGTATTTT. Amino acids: CASSPGTGLLGTDTQYF. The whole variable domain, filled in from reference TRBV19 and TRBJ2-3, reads DGGITQSPKYLFRKEGQNVTLSCEQNLNHDAMYWYRQDPGQGLRLIYYSQIVNDFQKGDIAEGYSVSREKKESFPLTVTSAQKNPTAFYLCASSPGTGLLGTDTQYFGPGTRLTVL.

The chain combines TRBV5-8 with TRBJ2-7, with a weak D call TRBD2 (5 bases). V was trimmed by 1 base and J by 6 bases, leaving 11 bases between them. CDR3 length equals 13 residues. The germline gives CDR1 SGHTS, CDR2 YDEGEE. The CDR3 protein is CASSLSPAGEQYF. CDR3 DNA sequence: TGTGCCAGCAGCTTGTCACCGGCGGGCGAGCAGTACTTC.

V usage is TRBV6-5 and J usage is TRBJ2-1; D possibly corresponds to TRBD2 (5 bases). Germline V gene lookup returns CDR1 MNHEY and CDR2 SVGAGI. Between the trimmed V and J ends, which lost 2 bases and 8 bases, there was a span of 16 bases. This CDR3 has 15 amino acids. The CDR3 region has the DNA TGTGCCAGCAGTTACGCGAAGAGCGGCCTCGATGAGCAGTTCTTC. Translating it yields CASSYAKSGLDEQFF.

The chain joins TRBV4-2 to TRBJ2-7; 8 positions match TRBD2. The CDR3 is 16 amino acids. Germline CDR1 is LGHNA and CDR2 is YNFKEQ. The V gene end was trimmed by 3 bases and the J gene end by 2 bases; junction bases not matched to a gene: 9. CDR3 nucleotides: TGTGCCAGCAGCCAGCTAGCGGGTCCGTTCCCCTACGAGCAGTACTTC. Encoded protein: CASSQLAGPFPYEQYF.

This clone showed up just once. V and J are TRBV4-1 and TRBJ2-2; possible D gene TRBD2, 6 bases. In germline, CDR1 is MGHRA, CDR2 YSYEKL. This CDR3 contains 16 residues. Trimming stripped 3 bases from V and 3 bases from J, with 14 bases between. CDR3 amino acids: CASSQAGLHYTGELFF. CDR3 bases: TGCGCCAGCAGCCAGGCGGGACTGCATTACACCGGGGAGCTGTTTTTT.

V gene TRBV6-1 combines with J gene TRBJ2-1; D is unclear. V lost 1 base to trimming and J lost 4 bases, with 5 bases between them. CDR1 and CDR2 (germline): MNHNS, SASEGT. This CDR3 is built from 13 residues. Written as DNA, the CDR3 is TGTGCCAGCAGTGAAGTGGCTTACAATGAGCAGTTCTTC. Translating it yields CASSEVAYNEQFF.

The CDR3 loop reads CASSPIGQAEAFF. CDR3 DNA sequence: TGTGCCAGCTCACCGATAGGACAGGCGGAAGCTTTCTTT. The chain combines TRBV18 with TRBJ1-1; 7 bases map to TRBD1. The CDR3 consists of 13 residues. The J segment lost 8 bases and the V segment lost 3 bases, leaving 6 bases of the junction unmatched. Germline assignment: CDR1 KGHSH and CDR2 LQKENI.